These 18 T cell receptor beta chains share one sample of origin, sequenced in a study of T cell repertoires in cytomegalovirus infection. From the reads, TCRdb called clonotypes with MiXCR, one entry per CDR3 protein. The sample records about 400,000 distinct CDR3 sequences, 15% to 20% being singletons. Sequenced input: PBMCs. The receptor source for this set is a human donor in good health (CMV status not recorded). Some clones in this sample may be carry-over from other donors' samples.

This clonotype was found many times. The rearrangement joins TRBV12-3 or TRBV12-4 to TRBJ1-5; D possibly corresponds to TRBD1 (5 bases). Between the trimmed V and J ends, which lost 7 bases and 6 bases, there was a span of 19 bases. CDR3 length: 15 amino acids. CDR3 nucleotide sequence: TGTGCCAGCACCCCAGGGAGGAGGGCCGGTCAGCCCCAGCATTTT. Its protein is CASTPGRRAGQPQHF.

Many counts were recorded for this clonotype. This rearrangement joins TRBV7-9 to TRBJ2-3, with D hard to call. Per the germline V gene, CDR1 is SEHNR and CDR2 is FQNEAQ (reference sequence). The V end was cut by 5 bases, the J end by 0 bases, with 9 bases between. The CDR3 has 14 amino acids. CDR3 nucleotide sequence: TGTGCCAGCAGCCCCCCAATAAGCACAGATACGCAGTATTTT. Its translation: CASSPPISTDTQYF.

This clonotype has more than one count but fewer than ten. The CDR3 sequence: CASSYWDSTEAFF. CDR3 nucleotide sequence: TGTGCCAGCAGTTACTGGGATTCGACTGAAGCTTTCTTT. This chain links TRBV6-5 with TRBJ1-1; D is undetermined. The germline V and J ends were trimmed by 1 base and 5 bases, with 8 bases remaining between them. The CDR3 is made up of 13 amino acids. Germline CDR1 MNHEY, CDR2 SVGAGI.

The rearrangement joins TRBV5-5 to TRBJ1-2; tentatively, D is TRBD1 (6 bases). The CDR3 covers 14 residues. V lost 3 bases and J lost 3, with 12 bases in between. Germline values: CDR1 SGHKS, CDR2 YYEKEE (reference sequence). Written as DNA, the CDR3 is TGTGCCAGCAGCTGGACCCGGACAGACTATGGCTACACCTTC. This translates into CASSWTRTDYGYTF.

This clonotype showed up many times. The CDR3 DNA reads TGTGCCAGCAGCTTATGGCAGGGAGGTTCACCCCTCCACTTT. Protein sequence: CASSLWQGGSPLHF. This chain joins TRBV7-2 and TRBJ1-6; D might be TRBD1 (5 bases). The germline V gene encodes CDR1 SGHTA and CDR2 FQGNSA. CDR3 length equals 14 residues. Trimming left V 2 bases short and J 9 bases short, with 11 bases between. Full variable domain (missing parts from reference TRBV7-2 and TRBJ1-6): GAGVSQSPSNKVTEKGKDVELRCDPISGHTALYWYRQSLGQGLEFLIYFQGNSAPDKSGLPSDRFSAERTGGSVSTLTIQRTQQEDSAVYLCASSLWQGGSPLHFGNGTRLTVT.

The CDR3 region is CSATFGLAGYNEQFF. The CDR3 region has the DNA TGCAGTGCTACCTTCGGACTAGCGGGATACAATGAGCAGTTCTTC. This chain connects TRBV20-1 to TRBJ2-1, with 12 bases that match TRBD2. With V trimmed by 4 bases and J by 4 bases, 5 bases remained unmatched. Germline CDR1 DFQATT, CDR2 SNEGSKA (reference sequence). This CDR3 has 15 residues.

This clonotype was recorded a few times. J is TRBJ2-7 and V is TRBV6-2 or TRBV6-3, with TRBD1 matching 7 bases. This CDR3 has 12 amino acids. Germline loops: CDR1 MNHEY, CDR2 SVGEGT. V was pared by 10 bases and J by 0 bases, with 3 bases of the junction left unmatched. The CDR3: CATRQGSYEQYF. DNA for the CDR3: TGTGCCACCCGACAGGGCTCCTACGAGCAGTACTTC.

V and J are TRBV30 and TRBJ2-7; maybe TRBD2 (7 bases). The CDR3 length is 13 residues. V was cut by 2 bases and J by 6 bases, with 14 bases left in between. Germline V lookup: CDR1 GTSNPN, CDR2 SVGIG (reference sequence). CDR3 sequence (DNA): TGTGCCTGGAGTACCCGGGGGGCTGCCGAGCAGTACTTC. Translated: CAWSTRGAAEQYF. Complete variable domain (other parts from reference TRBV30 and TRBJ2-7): SQTIHQWPATLVQPVGSPLSLECTVEGTSNPNLYWYRQAAGRGLQLLFYSVGIGQISSEVPQNLSASRPQDRQFILSSKKLLLSDSGFYLCAWSTRGAAEQYFGPGTRLTVT.

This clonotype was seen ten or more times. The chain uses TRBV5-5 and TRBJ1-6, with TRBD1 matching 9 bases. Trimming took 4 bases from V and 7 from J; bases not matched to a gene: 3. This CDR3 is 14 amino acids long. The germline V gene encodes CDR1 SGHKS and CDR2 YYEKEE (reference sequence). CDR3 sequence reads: CASSADRGNSPLHF. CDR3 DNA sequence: TGTGCCAGCAGCGCGGACAGGGGAAATTCACCCCTCCACTTT.

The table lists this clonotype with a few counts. The CDR3 region is CASSHTSGTDTQYF. Written as DNA, the CDR3 is TGTGCCAGCAGCCACACTAGCGGGACAGATACGCAGTATTTT. The chain employs TRBV12-3 or TRBV12-4 and TRBJ2-3; 9 bases align to TRBD2. This CDR3 comprises 14 residues. J gave up 3 bases and V 6 bases, and 4 bases lay outside the gene matches.

The CDR3 protein is CASSDGQAAVNEQFF. In DNA form, the CDR3 reads TGTGCCAGCAGTGACGGACAGGCGGCGGTCAATGAGCAGTTCTTC. The rearrangement joins TRBV6-1 to TRBJ2-1; 7 bases are shared with TRBD1. This CDR3 is built from 15 residues. V gave up 3 bases and J gave up 6 bases; unmatched junction bases: 8. The germline gives CDR1 MNHNS, CDR2 SASEGT.

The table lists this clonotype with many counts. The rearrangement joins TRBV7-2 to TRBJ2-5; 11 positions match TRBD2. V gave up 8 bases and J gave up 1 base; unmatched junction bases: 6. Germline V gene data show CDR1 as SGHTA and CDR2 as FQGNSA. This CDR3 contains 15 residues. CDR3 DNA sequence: TGTGCCAGCTGTTTAGCGGGGGGGTTCCAAGAGACCCAGTACTTC. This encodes CASCLAGGFQETQYF.

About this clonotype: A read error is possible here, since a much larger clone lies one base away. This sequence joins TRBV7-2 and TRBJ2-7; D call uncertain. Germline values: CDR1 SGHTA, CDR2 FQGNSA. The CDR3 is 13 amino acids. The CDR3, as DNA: TGTGCCGGCAGCTTAGTGGTGCTCTACGAGCAGTACTTC. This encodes CAGSLVVLYEQYF.

The CDR3 loop reads CASSSGTGGNEKLFF. The CDR3, as DNA: TGTGCCAGCAGCTCCGGGACAGGGGGGAATGAAAAACTGTTTTTT. The chain combines TRBV5-4 with TRBJ1-4; TRBD1 agrees at 11 bases. The germline gives CDR1 SGHNT, CDR2 YYREEE (reference sequence). V was clipped by 3 bases and J by 5 bases; unmatched bases: 3. The length of the CDR3 is 15 residues.

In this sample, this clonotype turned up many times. CDR3 in DNA: TGTGCCAGCACCTATAGGGGCACCACAGATACGCAGTATTTT. Translation gives CASTYRGTTDTQYF. The chain employs TRBV28 and TRBJ2-3; perhaps TRBD1 as D (5 bases). CDR3 size: 14 residues. Germline CDR1 reads MDHEN; CDR2 reads SYDVKM. Trimming removed 7 bases at V and 2 bases at J, with 13 bases between. Full variable domain (missing parts from reference TRBV28 and TRBJ2-3): DVKVTQSSRYLVKRTGEKVFLECVQDMDHENMFWYRQDPGLGLRLIYFSYDVKMKEKGDIPEGYSVSREKKERFSLILESASTNQTSMYLCASTYRGTTDTQYFGPGTRLTVL.

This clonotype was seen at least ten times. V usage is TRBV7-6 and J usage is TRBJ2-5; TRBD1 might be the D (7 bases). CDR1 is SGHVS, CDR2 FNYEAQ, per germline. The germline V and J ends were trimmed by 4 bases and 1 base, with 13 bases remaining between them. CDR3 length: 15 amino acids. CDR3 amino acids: CASSSPGGTQETQYF. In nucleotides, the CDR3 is TGTGCCAGCAGCTCCCCAGGGGGGACCCAAGAGACCCAGTACTTC.

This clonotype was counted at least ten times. This chain's CDR3 is CASSLKGGGDTQYF. In nucleotides, the CDR3 is TGTGCCAGCAGCTTAAAAGGGGGTGGAGATACGCAGTATTTT. This chain links TRBV7-9 with TRBJ2-3, with D perhaps TRBD1 (6 bases). Germline-derived CDR1 and CDR2 are SEHNR and FQNEAQ (reference sequence). Trimming stripped 2 bases from V and 5 bases from J, with 11 bases between. The CDR3 extends over 14 amino acids.

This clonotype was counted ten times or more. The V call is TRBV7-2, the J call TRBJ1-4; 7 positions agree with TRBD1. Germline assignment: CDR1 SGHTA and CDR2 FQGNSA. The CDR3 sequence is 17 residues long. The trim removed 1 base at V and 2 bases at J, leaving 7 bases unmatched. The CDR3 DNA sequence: TGTGCCAGCAGCTTAGGTCCCGCAGGGGGGACTAATGAAAAACTGTTTTTT. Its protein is CASSLGPAGGTNEKLFF. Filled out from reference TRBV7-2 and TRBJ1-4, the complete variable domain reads GAGVSQSPSNKVTEKGKDVELRCDPISGHTALYWYRQSLGQGLEFLIYFQGNSAPDKSGLPSDRFSAERTGGSVSTLTIQRTQQEDSAVYLCASSLGPAGGTNEKLFFGSGTQLSVL.